The 22 T cell receptor beta chains listed next were all sequenced from one sample in a study of blood T cell repertoires in COVID-19. Profiled with immunoSEQ multiplex PCR; TCRdb holds only in-frame clones, not every one. The data show just under 250,000 clones, more than 75% seen once. Sequencing used peripheral blood. Receptors were obtained from a woman aged 30 to 39 who had recovered from COVID-19.

This clone was counted once. The CDR3 DNA is TGTGCCAGCAGTGGCGGGGGGGCCCACACCGGGGAGCTGTTTTTT. Translating gives CASSGGGAHTGELFF. The chain joins TRBV6-2 or TRBV6-3 to TRBJ2-2; 9 positions agree with TRBD2. The CDR3 has 15 residues. Germline lookup yields CDR1 MNHEY and CDR2 SVGEGT. Trimming took 5 bases from V and 3 from J; bases not matched to a gene: 4.

The V call is TRBV10-3, the J call TRBJ2-7; D unclear. The CDR3 spans 15 residues. Germline-derived CDR1 and CDR2 are ENHRY and SYGVKD. Trimming shortened V by 6 bases and J by 1 base, and 16 bases separated the two germline ends. The DNA for the CDR3 is TGTGCCATCAGCGACCGAGGTCCTAGTTCCTACGAGCAGTACTTC. Encoded protein: CAISDRGPSSYEQYF.

The J gene is TRBJ2-7, the V gene TRBV12-5, with D perhaps matching TRBD2 (6 bases). V shed 0 bases and J shed 7 bases, with 22 bases lying between them. CDR1 LGHNT and CDR2 FRNRAP come from the germline V gene. This CDR3 comprises 17 residues. The CDR3 coding sequence is TGTGCTAGTGGTTTGGTACGGGCGGGGCAGGGATTGGAAGAGCAGTACTTC. The encoded protein is CASGLVRAGQGLEEQYF.

The chain joins TRBV7-9 to TRBJ2-1, with D perhaps matching TRBD2 (6 bases). CDR1 is SEHNR, CDR2 FQNEAQ, per germline (reference sequence). Trimming took off 1 base at V and 7 bases at J, with 14 bases between the two ends. CDR3 size: 15 residues. CDR3 region: CASSLVEGLGNEQFF. CDR3 coding DNA: TGTGCCAGCAGCTTAGTGGAGGGTCTAGGGAATGAGCAGTTCTTC.

In this sample, this clone turned up a few times. This chain uses TRBV18 with TRBJ1-3, with 8 nucleotides matching TRBD1. Germline CDR1 KGHSH, CDR2 LQKENI. After removal of 6 bases from V and 2 bases from J, the junction contained 6 bases not matched to a gene. This CDR3 comprises 15 residues. In nucleotides, the CDR3 is TGTGCCAGCTCGCCGACAGGGGAGCCTGGAAACACCATATATTTT. As protein: CASSPTGEPGNTIYF.

The chain uses TRBV6-5 and TRBJ2-5; 8 positions agree with TRBD2. Germline V gene sequence: CDR1 MNHEY, CDR2 SVGAGI. There are 14 residues in the CDR3. J gave up 1 base and V 5 bases, and 3 bases lay outside the gene matches. The CDR3 DNA is TGTGCCAGCAGTATTAGCGGGACCCAAGAGACCCAGTACTTC. Amino acid sequence: CASSISGTQETQYF.

The V gene is TRBV7-2, the J gene TRBJ2-2, with 9 bases aligning to TRBD2. The CDR3 is 17 amino acids. Trimming removed 7 bases from V and 4 bases from J; junction bases left unmatched: 13. From germline, CDR1 is SGHTA and CDR2 FQGNSA. In nucleotides, the CDR3 is TGTGCCAGCACCTTGGGTAAGCGGGGGGCGGGCACCGGGGAGCTGTTTTTT. It is translated as CASTLGKRGAGTGELFF.

The gene calls are TRBV12-5 and TRBJ1-2; 12 bases are a match to TRBD1. The CDR3 consists of 15 residues. Trimming took 6 bases from V and 7 from J; bases not matched to a gene: 9. The germline V gene has CDR1 LGHNT and CDR2 FRNRAP. The CDR3 DNA reads TGTGCTAGTGGATCCGGGACAGGGGGCGTTAGTGGCTACACCTTC. Translating gives CASGSGTGGVSGYTF. Full variable domain (rest looked up from reference TRBV12-5 and TRBJ1-2): DARVTQTPRHKVTEMGQEVTMRCQPILGHNTVFWYRQTMMQGLELLAYFRNRAPLDDSGMPKDRFSAEMPDATLATLKIQPSEPRDSAVYFCASGSGTGGVSGYTFGSGTRLTVV.

The chain employs TRBV9 and TRBJ1-2, with 9 bases identical to TRBD1. From germline, CDR1 is SGDLS and CDR2 YYNGEE. The V gene end was trimmed by 4 bases and the J gene end by 8 bases; junction bases not matched to a gene: 12. The CDR3 consists of 15 residues. This CDR3 is CASSPSSQGAVGYTF. DNA for the CDR3: TGTGCCAGCAGCCCCTCCTCACAGGGGGCGGTGGGCTACACCTTC.

The chain carries TRBV6-1 and TRBJ1-1; 8 nucleotides agree with TRBD1. This CDR3 comprises 14 residues. V shed 5 bases and J 6 bases; nucleotides not matched to a gene: 8. Germline CDR1 reads MNHNS; CDR2 reads SASEGT. CDR3 amino acids: CASSSEEDRAEAFF. The CDR3 DNA reads TGTGCCAGCAGTTCGGAAGAGGACAGGGCTGAAGCTTTCTTT.

This clone was seen only once. The gene calls are TRBV25-1 and TRBJ2-5; D might be TRBD1 (5 bases). The CDR3 runs 15 residues. Germline assignment: CDR1 MGHDK and CDR2 SYGVNS. V was pared by 3 bases and J by 5 bases, with 16 bases between. The CDR3 DNA reads TGTGCCAGCAGTGATACTTCGACAGCCTCTGAGACCCAGTACTTC. It is translated as CASSDTSTASETQYF.

The rearrangement links TRBV12-3 or TRBV12-4 to TRBJ2-1; possible D gene TRBD1, 6 bases. The CDR3 loop spans 13 amino acids. The germline V and J ends were trimmed by 4 bases and 6 bases, with 10 bases remaining between them. The CDR3: CASSSGQSNEQFF. The CDR3 DNA follows: TGTGCCAGCAGTTCCGGACAGAGCAATGAGCAGTTCTTC.

Of note for this clone: Distinct nucleotide sequences in the sample also encode this CDR3. This chain uses TRBV6-5 with TRBJ1-1, with no clear D. V was pared by 5 bases and J by 5 bases, with 12 bases between. CDR1 is MNHEY, CDR2 SVGAGI, per germline. The CDR3 sequence is 13 residues long. CDR3 sequence reads: CASSPRGGTEAFF. The CDR3 DNA sequence: TGTGCCAGCAGTCCGAGAGGAGGGACTGAAGCTTTCTTT.

The V and J genes are TRBV28 and TRBJ1-2; D not resolved. CDR1 MDHEN and CDR2 SYDVKM come from the germline V gene. With 6 bases removed from V and 0 bases from J, the gap between germline ends came to 11 bases. The CDR3 is 14 amino acids. The CDR3 spells CASRYPTANYGYTF. The CDR3 DNA sequence: TGTGCCAGCAGATACCCAACAGCTAACTATGGCTACACCTTC.

This clone was seen a few times. Other DNA sequences in the sample encode the same CDR3. The CDR3 DNA reads TGCAGCGTTTCCGGACAGCTCCACACAGATACGCAGTATTTT. This encodes CSVSGQLHTDTQYF. The chain has TRBV29-1 and TRBJ2-3; D is perhaps TRBD1 (6 bases). Trimming took 5 bases from V and 2 from J, leaving 14 bases between them. Germline CDR1 is SQVTM and CDR2 is ANQGSEA. This CDR3 has 14 residues.

The CDR3 nucleotides read TGTGCCAGCTCACCACCCCGGGGGGCGCCCGACAATGAGCAGTTCTTC. It encodes CASSPPRGAPDNEQFF. This chain links TRBV18 with TRBJ2-1; tentative D call: TRBD2 (7 bases). The V gene lost 0 bases and the J gene lost 5 bases, with 14 bases spanning the gap. Germline V CDR1 and CDR2: KGHSH, LQKENI. The CDR3 spans 16 residues.

J is TRBJ1-2 and V is TRBV9; D is ambiguous. CDR1 and CDR2 from the germline V gene are SGDLS and YYNGEE. This CDR3 contains 12 residues. Trimming left V 3 bases short and J 8 bases short, with 11 bases between. The CDR3 nucleotides read TGTGCCAGCAGCGATCCGGGGAGCGGCTACACCTTC. This gives the protein CASSDPGSGYTF.

The rearrangement links TRBV9 to TRBJ1-3; tentative D call: TRBD1 (6 bases). In germline, CDR1 is SGDLS, CDR2 YYNGEE. Trimming took 0 bases from V and 3 from J, leaving 13 bases between them. This CDR3 has 16 amino acids. CDR3 DNA: TGTGCCAGCAGCGTAGGGGGACAAGGACATGGAAACACCATATATTTT. Its protein is CASSVGGQGHGNTIYF.

The rearrangement joins TRBV6-5 to TRBJ2-7; the D gene is possibly TRBD1 (5 bases). Trimming left V 2 bases short and J 1 base short, with 9 bases between. CDR3 length: 14 amino acids. Germline CDR1 MNHEY, CDR2 SVGAGI. The CDR3 nucleotides read TGTGCCAGCAGTTACGACGACAGATCCTACGAGCAGTACTTC. It specifies CASSYDDRSYEQYF.

The chain couples TRBV4-2 to TRBJ2-7; 9 bases line up with TRBD1. V gave up 0 bases and J gave up 3 bases; unmatched junction bases: 6. Germline-derived CDR1 and CDR2 are LGHNA and YNFKEQ. The CDR3 contains 16 residues. The CDR3 coding sequence is TGTGCCAGCAGCCAAGATTCTGGACAGGGGCTCTACGAGCAGTACTTC. Translating gives CASSQDSGQGLYEQYF.

The rearrangement uses TRBV2 and TRBJ2-7; tentatively, D is TRBD2 (5 bases). V gave up 2 bases and J gave up 3 bases, with 23 bases separating them. From germline, CDR1 is SNHLY and CDR2 FYNNEI. The CDR3 extends over 18 amino acids. The CDR3, as DNA: TGTGCCAGCAGTGAATTCATATCGTCGGGGATCAGTTTCTACGAGCAGTACTTC. Its translation is CASSEFISSGISFYEQYF.

This chain links TRBV7-9 with TRBJ1-5; D is unclear. The CDR3 has 15 amino acids. Trimming removed 1 base at V and 4 bases at J, with 11 bases between. Germline-derived CDR1 and CDR2 are SEHNR and FQNEAQ (reference sequence). CDR3 sequence: CASSLGPSLNQPQHF. The DNA for the CDR3 is TGTGCCAGCAGCTTAGGTCCGTCTCTGAATCAGCCCCAGCATTTT.